This T cell receptor (beta chain) came from a study of technical replicates of blood from a handful of donors. Only in-frame clones appear in the TCRdb table, and some are missing; sequencing was by immunoSEQ multiplex PCR. The data show 50,000 to 65,000 clones, with nearly 90% seen just once and 4% to 5.5% held by the top ten. The CDR3 is 14 residues long. Deletions cut 5 bases from V and 1 base from J, with 11 bases between. Germline CDR1 and CDR2: SEHNR and FQNEAQ (reference sequence). Input material: PBMCs. This sequence originates from a human donor in good health. Some clones in this sample may be carry-over from other donors' samples. The V and J genes are TRBV7-9 and TRBJ1-1; D might be TRBD1 (6 bases). The DNA of the CDR3 is TGTGCCAGCAGCCCGCCGGGACAGAACACTGAAGCTTTCTTT. Amino acids: CASSPPGQNTEAFF.